One sample yielded the 20 T cell receptor beta chains listed below, sequenced in a study of T cell responses to AZD1222 COVID-19 vaccine. Assay used: immunoSEQ multiplex PCR; TCRdb lists only in-frame clones, some missing. The table has 150,000 or so clones, roughly 88% seen once. This material consisted of peripheral blood, taken on day 0 of AZD1222 vaccination. These receptors came from an adult in good health.

The V gene is TRBV6-2 or TRBV6-3, the J gene TRBJ2-7, with 9 bases aligning to TRBD2. Looked up from germline, CDR1 is MNHEY and CDR2 is SVGEGT. Trimming cost V 0 bases and J 7 bases; bases outside gene matches: 4. The CDR3 sequence is 14 residues long. CDR3 in DNA: TGTGCCAGCAGTTACTCGGGGCTAGCGGGAGAGCAGTACTTC. As protein: CASSYSGLAGEQYF.

This chain joins TRBV5-6 and TRBJ2-7, with D possibly matching TRBD2 (6 bases). This CDR3 has 15 residues. Trimming removed 0 bases at V and 5 bases at J, with 15 bases between. CDR1 SGHDT and CDR2 YYEEEE come from the germline V gene. CDR3 in DNA: TGTGCCAGCAGCTTGGTGGTCCGCGGGGACCACGAGCAGTACTTC. Its translation is CASSLVVRGDHEQYF.

The V and J genes are TRBV6-5 and TRBJ1-2, with D uncertain. V was pared by 5 bases and J by 2 bases, with 9 bases between. The V gene's germline CDR1 is MNHEY and CDR2 SVGAGI. This CDR3 contains 13 residues. The CDR3 nucleotides read TGTGCCAGCAGTCTTACAGCGAACTATGGCTACACCTTC. Protein product: CASSLTANYGYTF.

The J gene is TRBJ2-7, the V gene TRBV27; D is possibly TRBD1 (6 bases). The CDR3 sequence is 20 residues long. Germline CDR1 reads MNHEY; CDR2 reads SMNVEV (reference sequence). The ends were cut back, 4 bases at V and 0 bases at J, with 28 bases in the middle. The CDR3 loop reads CASSSLPGRVSRGSSYEQYF. CDR3 in DNA: TGTGCCAGCAGTTCACTACCGGGCCGGGTTAGCAGGGGCAGCTCCTACGAGCAGTACTTC.

The chain recombines TRBV5-4 with TRBJ2-1; perhaps TRBD2 as D (5 bases). The CDR3 has 16 amino acids. Germline V lookup: CDR1 SGHNT, CDR2 YYREEE (reference sequence). V lost 0 bases, J lost 3 bases, and 13 bases lay in between. The CDR3 DNA is TGTGCCAGCAGCTTGGTTCGGAGACGGGACTACAATGAGCAGTTCTTC. Translating it yields CASSLVRRRDYNEQFF.

The chain has TRBV7-9 and TRBJ1-2; 7 positions match TRBD1. There are 14 residues in the CDR3. Trimming cost V 4 bases and J 5 bases; bases outside gene matches: 7. The V gene's germline CDR1 is SEHNR and CDR2 FQNEAQ (reference sequence). DNA for the CDR3: TGTGCCAGCAGCTCAATCGCCAGGGGGTATGGCTACACCTTC. Its translation is CASSSIARGYGYTF.

The chain has TRBV7-2 and TRBJ2-7; TRBD1 matches 7 bases. The germline V gene encodes CDR1 SGHTA and CDR2 FQGNSA. The CDR3 length is 15 residues. V lost 5 bases and J lost 5; bases outside the gene matches: 12. The CDR3 region is CASSLEQDRFNEQYF. The CDR3 DNA is TGTGCCAGCAGCCTCGAACAGGACAGGTTTAACGAGCAGTACTTC.

This clone was found a few times. This chain uses TRBV7-9 with TRBJ2-1; D is uncertain. This CDR3 contains 12 residues. Germline CDR1 reads SEHNR; CDR2 reads FQNEAQ (reference sequence). Trimming pared 1 base from V and 8 bases from J, leaving 6 bases between. The CDR3 sequence is CASSLVGDEQFF. CDR3 nucleotides: TGTGCCAGCAGCTTAGTCGGTGATGAGCAGTTCTTC.

The rearrangement uses TRBV28 and TRBJ1-5; D is unclear. From germline, CDR1 is MDHEN and CDR2 SYDVKM. The CDR3 has 14 amino acids. The germline V and J ends were trimmed by 5 bases and 7 bases, with 15 bases remaining between them. CDR3 nucleotide sequence: TGTGCCAGCAGTCCCTCACAGACGACGCAGCCCCAGCATTTT. It is translated as CASSPSQTTQPQHF. The full variable domain, rest sourced from reference TRBV28 and TRBJ1-5, is DVKVTQSSRYLVKRTGEKVFLECVQDMDHENMFWYRQDPGLGLRLIYFSYDVKMKEKGDIPEGYSVSREKKERFSLILESASTNQTSMYLCASSPSQTTQPQHFGDGTRLSIL.

The CDR3 nucleotides are TGTGCCAGCAGCCAACAGGGTAGGGATCAGCCCCAGCATTTT. Translation: CASSQQGRDQPQHF. This chain uses TRBV4-2 with TRBJ1-5, with D perhaps TRBD1 (5 bases). Germline V CDR1 and CDR2: LGHNA, YNFKEQ. V was trimmed by 2 bases and J by 5 bases, leaving 10 bases between them. The CDR3 spans 14 residues.

The CDR3 DNA reads TGTGCCAGCAGCTTTGAGTGGGCTCCCTACAATGAGCAGTTCTTC. Its protein is CASSFEWAPYNEQFF. This chain connects TRBV5-6 to TRBJ2-1; D remains ambiguous. With 2 bases removed from V and 2 bases from J, the gap between germline ends came to 11 bases. Germline CDR1 reads SGHDT; CDR2 reads YYEEEE. The CDR3 is 15 residues long. The variable domain in full, with the rest retrieved from reference TRBV5-6 and TRBJ2-1, is DAGVTQSPTHLIKTRGQQVTLRCSPKSGHDTVSWYQQALGQGPQFIFQYYEEEERQRGNFPDRFSGHQFPNYSSELNVNALLLGDSALYLCASSFEWAPYNEQFFGPGTRLTVL.

J is TRBJ1-5 and V is TRBV13; TRBD1 matches at 10 bases. CDR1 and CDR2 (germline): PRHDT, FYEKMQ (reference sequence). This CDR3 spans 17 amino acids. Unmatched junction bases numbered 6, after V lost 4 bases and J lost 0 bases. CDR3 sequence (DNA): TGTGCCAGCAGCTCCCGGGACAGGGGCTATAGCAATCAGCCCCAGCATTTT. Translated, it gives CASSSRDRGYSNQPQHF.

The chain joins TRBV7-3 to TRBJ1-1; 7 bases match TRBD1. The germline gives CDR1 SGHTA, CDR2 FQGTGA. There are 13 residues in the CDR3. With V trimmed by 5 bases and J by 5 bases, 5 bases remained unmatched. The CDR3 DNA reads TGTGCCAGCAGCCGAGACAGGGTTACTGAAGCTTTCTTT. It codes for CASSRDRVTEAFF.

The gene calls are TRBV6-4 and TRBJ1-2; D not resolved. From germline, CDR1 is MRHNA and CDR2 SNTAGT. This CDR3 spans 8 amino acids. With 9 bases removed from V and 8 bases from J, the gap between germline ends came to 4 bases. The DNA of the CDR3 is TGTGCCAGGCCAGGCTACACCTTC. It encodes CARPGYTF.

The chain joins TRBV9 to TRBJ2-7, with D possibly TRBD2 on 6 matching bases. Germline V gene lookup returns CDR1 SGDLS and CDR2 YYNGEE. There are 15 residues in the CDR3. V lost 3 bases and J 1 base, leaving 14 bases between the germline ends. The CDR3 here is CASSADYSGSYEQYF. CDR3 DNA sequence: TGTGCCAGCAGCGCCGATTATAGCGGATCCTACGAGCAGTACTTC. Looking up the rest from reference TRBV9 and TRBJ2-7 gives the full variable domain: DSGVTQTPKHLITATGQRVTLRCSPRSGDLSVYWYQQSLDQGLQFLIQYYNGEERAKGNILERFSAQQFPDLHSELNLSSLELGDSALYFCASSADYSGSYEQYFGPGTRLTVT.

The genes are TRBV28 and TRBJ2-7; tentatively, D is TRBD1 or TRBD2 (5 bases each). This CDR3 comprises 15 residues. Germline lookup yields CDR1 MDHEN and CDR2 SYDVKM. Trimming removed 6 bases from V and 4 bases from J, with 19 bases in between. CDR3 in DNA: TGTGCCAGCAGCCCACCGGGACCGAGAATGTACGAGCAGTACTTC. This translates into CASSPPGPRMYEQYF.

The chain employs TRBV5-1 and TRBJ2-2, with D unclear. V lost 3 bases to trimming and J lost 6 bases, with 12 bases between them. CDR1 and CDR2 (germline): SGHRS, YFSETQ. The length of the CDR3 is 14 residues. The CDR3: CASSSLASSGELFF. The CDR3 DNA is TGCGCCAGCAGCTCGCTGGCTTCCTCCGGGGAGCTGTTTTTT.

V is TRBV27 and J is TRBJ2-7; a possible D gene is TRBD1 (5 bases). The V gene's germline CDR1 is MNHEY and CDR2 SMNVEV (reference sequence). Trimming left V 3 bases short and J 3 bases short, with 15 bases between. This CDR3 has 15 amino acids. The CDR3 spells CASSFSPRQFYEQYF. DNA for the CDR3: TGTGCCAGCAGTTTCTCACCGCGACAGTTCTACGAGCAGTACTTC.

This clone was seen only once. V and J are TRBV5-1 and TRBJ1-2; D gene ambiguous. Trimming left V 4 bases short and J 6 bases short, with 13 bases between. The germline V gene encodes CDR1 SGHRS and CDR2 YFSETQ. This CDR3 contains 13 residues. CDR3 nucleotide sequence: TGCGCCAGCAGCGAAGGGAATCTCAATGGCTACACCTTC. Protein sequence: CASSEGNLNGYTF.

The CDR3 DNA reads as TGTGCCAGTAGGACAGGGCTATACGAGCAGTACTTC. The encoded protein is CASRTGLYEQYF. The chain carries TRBV19 and TRBJ2-7, with 7 bases lining up with TRBD1. Trimming at V came to 6 bases and at J to 4 bases, leaving 3 bases not matched to a gene. Germline CDR1 is LNHDA and CDR2 is SQIVND (reference sequence). This CDR3 region has 12 residues.